This T cell receptor beta chain derives from a study of long-term antiretroviral therapy in people with HIV. The libraries were made with immunoSEQ v3.0 at survey level. The repertoire was sequenced with immunoSEQ multiplex PCR; TCRdb's copy has only in-frame clones and lacks some. The table includes under 20,000 clones, roughly three quarters detected once. Study results and caveats: ART preceded a rise in diversity that nonetheless stayed lower than in transplant donor controls.

Everyone in the study who had HIV was treated in the United States. The cryopreserved samples used held about 1-10 million PBMC prior to extraction of DNA. The germline gives CDR1 SGHRS, CDR2 YFSETQ. This CDR3 is built from 15 residues. For this clone: What it binds is unknown. At one end, the junction sequence differs from germline, possibly due to a read error.

The TCR comes from a woman in her 40s with HIV. The rearrangement joins TRBV5-1 to TRBJ2-6; D unclear. The specimen comprised unsorted PBMCs, sampled 2.3 years after starting antiretroviral therapy. The CDR3 DNA sequence: TGTGCCAGCAGCTTGGTAAACTCTGGGGCCAACGTCCTGACTTTC. Amino acids: CASSLVNSGANVLTF.